The present T cell receptor beta chain was sequenced within a study of cytomegalovirus exposure and HLA in healthy donors. Primers included in the PCR were 60 Vbeta and 13 Jbeta primers. Assay: immunoSEQ multiplex PCR; the TCRdb copy retains only in-frame clones and omits some. Of about 170,000 clones in the sample, 65% to 85% were seen once. Study results and limitations: Most of the TCR beta V segments (in an earlier analysis) were productive either about 87% or about 30% of the time. Researchers reportedly found TCR beta sequences accurately predicted most subjects' HLA-A and HLA-B alleles.

Looked up from germline, CDR1 is LNHDA and CDR2 is SQIVND (reference sequence). The CDR3 contains 13 residues. V dropped 5 bases and J dropped 3 bases, with 10 bases sitting between them. At the time of sampling, donors were nominally healthy, though unrecorded immune exposures were likely. On this clone itself: Its antigen is currently unknown.

Sequencing was carried out using PBMCs. The receptor's source is a male donor in good health and CMV-seronegative. The chain employs TRBV19 and TRBJ2-5; a weak D match, TRBD1 (6 bases). For the CDR3, the DNA is TGTGCCAGTAGTGCCCGGACAGAAGAGACCCAGTACTTC. This translates into CASSARTEETQYF.